The present TCR beta chain was sequenced within a study of neurological immune-mediated disorders (dated by TCRdb to the late 2010s). Notes on the research overall: Among the roughly 34 multiple sclerosis patients, relapsing-remitting MS was present in around 30 and secondary progressive MS was present in 3. Using UMI-based sequencing, the study compared peripheral blood TCR-beta repertoires from patients with HTLV-I-associated myelopathy (HAM/TSP), patients with multiple sclerosis, and healthy controls. The cohort comprised 68 subjects: about 14 HAM/TSP patients, some 35 multiple sclerosis patients and 20 healthy controls. Alongside PBMC samples, the set of some 98 TCR-beta libraries contained longitudinal samples, technical triplicates, and paired CD4+ and CD8+ T-cell subsets that had been sorted.

This clonotype has a count of ten or more. It lacks a known antigen. Per-base qualities were not stored, and no clone one base away is much larger. What the study reported, not specific to this receptor: In a phylogenetic analysis, the repertoires of 18 out of 34 MS patients fell into a single cluster of related CDR3 sequences, pointing to a possible signature at the repertoire level. The highest TCR clonal expansion was observed in HAM/TSP patients, whereas the lowest was observed in MS patients, even when compared with healthy controls. The MS cluster was not associated with any clinical or MRI features, and the authors stated that larger cohorts are needed. Expanded clones from different subjects shared no identical CDR3 amino acid sequences, which suggests that TCR-beta repertoires were private in all groups.

For unsorted PBMC libraries, 2 million PBMCs were used after storage in RNAlater at -80 degrees C until RNA extraction. The multiple sclerosis patients were enrolled in a US clinical protocol that evaluated disease progression with magnetic resonance imaging. Peripheral blood underwent Ficoll-Hypaque density gradient centrifugation to isolate PBMCs, which were then cryopreserved in liquid nitrogen. The CDR3 runs 13 amino acids, cysteine and phenylalanine included. Of the read, only the CDR3 DNA is kept; its 39 bases are in frame from base 1. From a lookup of the germline V gene (reference sequence), CDR1 and CDR2 are DFQATT and SNEGSKA. The V and J ends are trimmed by 6 bases and 4 bases, leaving 15 bases between them. cDNA synthesis used template-switch 5'RACE with a primer carrying a 10-nucleotide random unique molecular identifier tagging each TCR transcript. Over 160 million TCR-beta sequences, covering 15-18 subjects, were produced in each sequencing run. The RNeasy kit was used for extraction of total RNA. The KAPA Real-time Library Amplification kit was used to amplify TCR-beta VDJ regions with primers for the TCR constant region and the 5'RACE anchor. A first PCR added sample indexes and Illumina adaptors, and a second PCR then raised library yield. The roughly 650 bp TCR product was size-selected on a 2% E-gel SizeSelection system after Ampure bead purification. Library quality was checked on a Bioanalyzer, concentration was measured with Qubit, and libraries were quantified with the Kapa Library Quantification kit before pooling. Paired-end 2 x 150 bp sequencing of the libraries was performed on an Illumina HiSeq 2500. To increase sequence diversity, about 25-31% phiX was spiked into each library pool. Per the source publication's procedure: The UMI-based MiGEC pipeline processed quality-filtered reads and removed over 80% of raw TCR sequences during error correction. IMGT germline references were used for alignment of VDJ genes, and clonotypes were defined by a unique CDR3 amino acid sequence together with V-J genes. Clonal expansion, Shannon diversity and CDR3 relatedness were evaluated with VDJtools (CalcPairwiseDistances, ClusterSamples), while phylogenetic trees were built in CLCbio workbench. Clones with at least 8 unique UMIs were defined as expanded, with this threshold being based on coefficient-of-variation modelling across technical triplicates. TCRdb took the public reads, trimmed them with fastp at Q25, ran MiXCR for clone calling and kept in-frame beta chains. All rows with the same CDR3 protein become a single entry with the most common DNA and genes. These V and J calls rely on TCRdb rather than the paper's analysis. Across this sample there are about 66,000 distinct CDR3 sequences, with 5.2% seen only once. The ten largest clonotypes hold 2.8% of the sample.

Sequencing was done on a sample of PBMCs. Recombination joined TRBV20-1 with TRBJ1-1, with the D segment identity uncertain. The sequence derives from a woman under 40 with multiple sclerosis. CDR3 reads: CSAQEYKGTEAFF. The bases read TGCAGTGCCCAGGAGTACAAGGGCACTGAAGCTTTCTTT.